The 15 T cell receptor beta chains below come from one sample, sequenced in a study of OX40 agonist ivuxolimab in advanced cancers. The method was the immunoSEQ multiplex PCR assay. The source is immuneACCESS, and TCRdb retained only in-frame sequences with V and J called. Part of the clones is not carried over; for the studies checked, unresolved V genes explain less than half of this, and the remainder is unexplained. This sample has 79,000 or so clones in its table, and about 90% of those were observed once. Clones ranked in the top ten supply 1.6% of the sample. The specimen was CD4+ or CD8+ T cells sorted from blood, collected in a trial of the OX40 agonist ivuxolimab. The source of these receptors is an adult with an advanced solid tumor such as melanoma, head and neck, liver or kidney cancer.

The chain links TRBV15 to TRBJ2-3; D perhaps matches TRBD1 (5 bases). Between the trimmed V and J ends, which lost 7 bases and 3 bases, there was a span of 14 bases. CDR1 and CDR2 (germline): LNHNV, YYDKDF (reference sequence). The CDR3 runs 14 residues. CDR3 loop: CATITGRETDTQYF. CDR3 sequence (DNA): TGTGCCACCATAACAGGTAGGGAAACAGATACGCAGTATTTT.

V usage is TRBV5-4 and J usage is TRBJ2-5; D uncertain. Trimming took 4 bases from V and 2 from J, leaving 12 bases between them. This CDR3 has 14 amino acids. The V gene's germline CDR1 is SGHNT and CDR2 YYREEE (reference sequence). The CDR3 spells CASSTRTEQETQYF. CDR3 nucleotide sequence: TGTGCCAGCAGCACGAGGACGGAGCAAGAGACCCAGTACTTC.

This chain joins TRBV11-2 and TRBJ1-1; no firm D call. V lost 3 bases and J lost 9, with 17 bases in between. Germline lookup yields CDR1 SGHAT and CDR2 FQNNGV. This CDR3 has 14 residues. The DNA of the CDR3 is TGTGCCAGCAGCTTCGGGCGGGCGATGGAAAAAGCTTTCTTT. Translating it yields CASSFGRAMEKAFF.

The genes are TRBV28 and TRBJ2-1; D is perhaps TRBD1 or TRBD2 (6 bases each). Germline V CDR1 and CDR2: MDHEN, SYDVKM. CDR3 length equals 14 residues. V dropped 7 bases and J dropped 7 bases, with 17 bases sitting between them. The CDR3 bases are TGTGCCAGCATCGGGGGCCAGATGGGGAATGAGCAGTTCTTC. It encodes CASIGGQMGNEQFF. Looking up the rest from reference TRBV28 and TRBJ2-1 gives the full variable domain: DVKVTQSSRYLVKRTGEKVFLECVQDMDHENMFWYRQDPGLGLRLIYFSYDVKMKEKGDIPEGYSVSREKKERFSLILESASTNQTSMYLCASIGGQMGNEQFFGPGTRLTVL.

The V call is TRBV6-5, the J call TRBJ2-5, with D perhaps TRBD2 (6 bases). The CDR3 length is 15 residues. The germline V and J ends were trimmed by 10 bases and 1 base, with 19 bases remaining between them. Germline V gene lookup returns CDR1 MNHEY and CDR2 SVGAGI. The CDR3 coding sequence is TGTGCCACCCAAGGGAGGCCCCCGCTCCAAGAGACCCAGTACTTC. It is translated as CATQGRPPLQETQYF.

The J gene is TRBJ2-3, the V gene TRBV14; D may correspond to TRBD1 or TRBD2 (5 bases each). Germline CDR1 SGHDN, CDR2 FVKESK. V gave up 0 bases and J gave up 2 bases, with 30 bases separating them. This CDR3 is built from 22 residues. For the CDR3, the DNA is TGTGCCAGCAGCCAAGATTCGATTCGGACAAGACTCCGTAGCGTCCCCACAGATACGCAGTATTTT. This gives the protein CASSQDSIRTRLRSVPTDTQYF.

The chain is built from TRBV5-6 and TRBJ2-7; either TRBD1 or TRBD2 may fit D (6 bases each). The CDR3 covers 16 residues. From germline, CDR1 is SGHDT and CDR2 YYEEEE. The germline V and J ends were trimmed by 1 base and 2 bases, with 16 bases remaining between them. This chain's CDR3 is CASSLKRGRPTYEQYF. CDR3 sequence (DNA): TGTGCCAGCAGCTTGAAACGGGGGCGGCCTACCTACGAGCAGTACTTC.

CDR3 in DNA: TGTGCCAGCAACGGACAGGGTCGGGAGCAGTACTTC. It yields the protein CASNGQGREQYF. The chain is built from TRBV2 and TRBJ2-7; TRBD1 matches 8 bases. CDR1 is SNHLY, CDR2 FYNNEI, per germline. V shed 7 bases, J shed 7 bases, and the junction held 6 bases outside the gene matches. The CDR3 runs to 12 residues.

The CDR3 bases are TGTGCCAGCAGCTTCGGACAGGTAGCGACCCAGTACTTC. This translates into CASSFGQVATQYF. This sequence joins TRBV11-3 and TRBJ2-5, with 7 nucleotides matching TRBD1. Germline trimming cut 3 bases from V and 7 bases from J; bases unmatched to any gene: 5. The CDR3 loop spans 13 amino acids. Germline V gene lookup returns CDR1 SGHNT and CDR2 YENEEA. Full variable domain (outside the CDR3, taken from reference TRBV11-3 and TRBJ2-5): EAGVVQSPRYKIIEKKQPVAFWCNPISGHNTLYWYLQNLGQGPELLIRYENEEAVDDSQLPKDRFSAERLKGVDSTLKIQPAELGDSAVYLCASSFGQVATQYFGPGTRLLVL.

The gene calls are TRBV30 and TRBJ2-4; D not resolved. Trimming cost V 2 bases and J 7 bases, with 9 bases left between them. CDR1 and CDR2 from the germline V gene are GTSNPN and SVGIG (reference sequence). This CDR3 is built from 12 residues. The CDR3 is CAWSFKANIQYF. In DNA form, the CDR3 reads TGTGCCTGGAGTTTTAAGGCCAACATTCAGTACTTC. The full variable domain, rest sourced from reference TRBV30 and TRBJ2-4, is SQTIHQWPATLVQPVGSPLSLECTVEGTSNPNLYWYRQAAGRGLQLLFYSVGIGQISSEVPQNLSASRPQDRQFILSSKKLLLSDSGFYLCAWSFKANIQYFGAGTRLSVL.

The rearrangement links TRBV27 to TRBJ2-1; 11 bases map to TRBD2. Germline V gives CDR1 MNHEY, CDR2 SMNVEV (reference sequence). V gave up 3 bases and J gave up 5 bases; unmatched junction bases: 15. The CDR3 is 19 residues long. The CDR3 DNA reads as TGTGCCAGCAGTTTGTTCTCTACTAGCGGGAGATATATCCACAATGAGCAGTTCTTC. Its translation: CASSLFSTSGRYIHNEQFF.

The chain recombines TRBV5-1 with TRBJ1-2; TRBD1 matches at 8 bases. CDR1 SGHRS and CDR2 YFSETQ come from the germline V gene. The CDR3 runs 14 residues. Trimming took 4 bases from V and 8 from J; bases not matched to a gene: 10. This chain's CDR3 is CASSAGQGAIGYTF. The CDR3 DNA reads TGCGCCAGCAGCGCCGGACAGGGAGCGATAGGCTACACCTTC.

The rearrangement uses TRBV5-8 and TRBJ2-3; D is ambiguous. Germline V gene data show CDR1 as SGHTS and CDR2 as YDEGEE. The length of the CDR3 is 14 residues. With 4 bases removed from V and 3 bases from J, the gap between germline ends came to 12 bases. The CDR3 sequence is CASSLTPATDTQYF. DNA for the CDR3: TGTGCCAGCAGCCTGACACCGGCGACAGATACGCAGTATTTT. The full variable domain, rest sourced from reference TRBV5-8 and TRBJ2-3, is EAGVTQSPTHLIKTRGQQATLRCSPISGHTSVYWYQQALGLGLQFLLWYDEGEERNRGNFPPRFSGRQFPNYSSELNVNALELEDSALYLCASSLTPATDTQYFGPGTRLTVL.

The J gene is TRBJ1-4, the V gene TRBV7-9; 8 bases fit TRBD1. The CDR3 consists of 17 residues. Germline-derived CDR1 and CDR2 are SEHNR and FQNEAQ (reference sequence). Trimming at V came to 5 bases and at J to 0 bases, leaving 8 bases not matched to a gene. The CDR3 region has the DNA TGTGCCAGCAGCAGCGACAGGGGAGTTACAACTAATGAAAAACTGTTTTTT. This codes for CASSSDRGVTTNEKLFF.

The gene calls are TRBV28 and TRBJ2-7, with D unclear. Germline V gene data show CDR1 as MDHEN and CDR2 as SYDVKM. This CDR3 spans 14 amino acids. Trimming took 3 bases from V and 3 from J, leaving 12 bases between them. The CDR3: CASSFPSPVYEQYF. CDR3 DNA: TGTGCCAGCAGTTTCCCCAGCCCAGTCTACGAGCAGTACTTC.